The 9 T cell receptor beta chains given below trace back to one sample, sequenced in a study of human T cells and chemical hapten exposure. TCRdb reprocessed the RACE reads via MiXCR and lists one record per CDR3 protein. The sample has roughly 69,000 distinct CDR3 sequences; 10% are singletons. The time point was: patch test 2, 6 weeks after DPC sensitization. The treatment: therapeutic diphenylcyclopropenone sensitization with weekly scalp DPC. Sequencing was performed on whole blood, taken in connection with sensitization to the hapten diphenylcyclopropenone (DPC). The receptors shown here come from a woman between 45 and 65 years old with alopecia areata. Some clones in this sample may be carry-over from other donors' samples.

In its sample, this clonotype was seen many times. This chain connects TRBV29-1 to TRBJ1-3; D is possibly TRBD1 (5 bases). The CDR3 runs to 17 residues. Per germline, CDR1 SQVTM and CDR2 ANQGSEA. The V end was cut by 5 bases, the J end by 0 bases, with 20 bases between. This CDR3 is CSVQPQGQGLSGNTIYF. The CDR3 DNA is TGCAGCGTTCAACCCCAAGGTCAGGGCCTCTCTGGAAACACCATATATTTT. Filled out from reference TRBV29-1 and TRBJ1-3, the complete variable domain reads SAVISQKPSRDICQRGTSLTIQCQVDSQVTMMFWYRQQPGQSLTLIATANQGSEATYESGFVIDKFPISRPNLTFSTLTVSNMSPEDSSIYLCSVQPQGQGLSGNTIYFGEGSWLTVV.

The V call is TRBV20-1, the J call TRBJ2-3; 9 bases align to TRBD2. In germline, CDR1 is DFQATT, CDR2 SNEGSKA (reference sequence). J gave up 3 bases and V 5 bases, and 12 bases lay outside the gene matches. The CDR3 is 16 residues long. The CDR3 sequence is CSALGAPGLATDTQYF. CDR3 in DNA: TGCAGTGCTTTGGGGGCACCGGGACTAGCAACAGATACGCAGTATTTT.

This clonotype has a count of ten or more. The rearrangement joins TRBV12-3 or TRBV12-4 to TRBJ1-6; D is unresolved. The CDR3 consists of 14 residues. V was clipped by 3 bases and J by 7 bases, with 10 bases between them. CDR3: CASSFYSRNSPLHF. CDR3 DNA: TGTGCCAGCAGTTTCTACAGTAGAAATTCACCCCTCCACTTT.

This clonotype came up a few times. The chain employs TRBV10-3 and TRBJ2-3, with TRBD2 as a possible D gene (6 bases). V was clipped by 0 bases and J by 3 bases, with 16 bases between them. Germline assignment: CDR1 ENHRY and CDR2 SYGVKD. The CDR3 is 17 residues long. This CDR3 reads CAISESGRVEGTDTQYF. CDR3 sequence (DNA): TGTGCCATCAGTGAGTCGGGCCGAGTGGAGGGTACAGATACGCAGTATTTT.

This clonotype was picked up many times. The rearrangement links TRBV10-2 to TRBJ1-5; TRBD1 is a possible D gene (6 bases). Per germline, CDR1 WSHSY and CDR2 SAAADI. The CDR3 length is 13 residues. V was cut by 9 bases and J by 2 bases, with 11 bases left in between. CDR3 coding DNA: TGCGCCAGTAGCCCAGGGGGCAATCAGCCCCAGCATTTT. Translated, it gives CASSPGGNQPQHF.

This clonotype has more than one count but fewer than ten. CDR3 coding DNA: TGTGCCAGCAGCCATCCCCCCGGGCGTGAAGGCGAAAAACTGTTTTTT. Protein: CASSHPPGREGEKLFF. The chain is built from TRBV3-1 and TRBJ1-4; D remains unclear. V was cut by 3 bases and J by 8 bases, with 19 bases left in between. CDR3 length: 16 amino acids. From germline, CDR1 is LGHDT and CDR2 YNNKEL (reference sequence).

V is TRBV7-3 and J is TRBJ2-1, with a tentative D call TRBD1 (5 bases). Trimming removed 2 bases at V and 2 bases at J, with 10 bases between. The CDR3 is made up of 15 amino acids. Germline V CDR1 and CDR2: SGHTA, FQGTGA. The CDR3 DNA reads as TGTGCCAGCAGCTTAGGGGCCGTTACCTACAATGAGCAGTTCTTC. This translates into CASSLGAVTYNEQFF.

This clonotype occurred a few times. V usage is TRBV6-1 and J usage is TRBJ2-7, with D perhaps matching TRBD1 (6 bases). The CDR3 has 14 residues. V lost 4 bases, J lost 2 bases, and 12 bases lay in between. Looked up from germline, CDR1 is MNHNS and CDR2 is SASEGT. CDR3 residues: CASSVGQRAYEQYF. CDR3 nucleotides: TGTGCCAGCAGTGTCGGACAGAGGGCCTACGAGCAGTACTTC.

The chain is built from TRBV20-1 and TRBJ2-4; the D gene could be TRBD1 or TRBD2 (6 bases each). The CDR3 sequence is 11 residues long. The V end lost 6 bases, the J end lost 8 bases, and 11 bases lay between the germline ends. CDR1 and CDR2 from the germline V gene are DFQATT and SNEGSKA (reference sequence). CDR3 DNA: TGCAGTGCAAAGGGGGGAGACATTCAGTACTTC. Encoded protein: CSAKGGDIQYF.